The 2 T cell receptor beta chains below all came from one sample that was sequenced in a study of T cells in Graves' hyperthyroidism and ophthalmopathy. Amplification of TCR beta CDR3 regions was performed using RNA transcripts as template. With the HTBI primer set, the TCR CDR3 went through a first round of RT-PCR. Each CDR3 protein gets one entry after TCRdb re-called the multiplex PCR reads with MiXCR. Of about 560,000 distinct CDR3 sequences listed, roughly 15% are singletons. The sequenced sample was blood. Every receptor here comes from a woman in her thirties or forties with Graves' hyperthyroidism.

This clonotype occurred a few times. The J gene is TRBJ1-1, the V gene TRBV4-1; unclear D gene. Germline V lookup: CDR1 MGHRA, CDR2 YSYEKL. V was clipped by 4 bases and J by 10 bases, with 10 bases between them. The CDR3 spans 11 residues. CDR3 residues: CASSLSGVAFF. The CDR3 coding sequence is TGCGCCAGCAGCCTGTCTGGAGTAGCTTTCTTT.

The chain has TRBV5-1 and TRBJ2-2, with D maybe TRBD1 (5 bases). Germline values: CDR1 SGHRS, CDR2 YFSETQ. V was cut by 2 bases and J by 8 bases, with 19 bases left in between. This CDR3 region has 16 residues. CDR3 in DNA: TGCGCCAGCAGCTTAATCGTTAAGGGGTCCGGAGGGGAGCTGTTTTTT. The encoded protein is CASSLIVKGSGGELFF.